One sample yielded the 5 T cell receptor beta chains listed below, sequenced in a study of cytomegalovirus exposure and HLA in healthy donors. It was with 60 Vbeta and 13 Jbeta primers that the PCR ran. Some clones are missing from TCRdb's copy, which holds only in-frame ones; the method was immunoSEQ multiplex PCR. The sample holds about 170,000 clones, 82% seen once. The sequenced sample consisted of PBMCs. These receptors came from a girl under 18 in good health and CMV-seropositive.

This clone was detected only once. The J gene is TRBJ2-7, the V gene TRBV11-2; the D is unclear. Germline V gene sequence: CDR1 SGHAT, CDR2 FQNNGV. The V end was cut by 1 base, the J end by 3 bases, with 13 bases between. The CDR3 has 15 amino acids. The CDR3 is CASSLVSTPSYEQYF. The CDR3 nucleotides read TGTGCCAGCAGCTTAGTTAGTACCCCTAGCTACGAGCAGTACTTC.

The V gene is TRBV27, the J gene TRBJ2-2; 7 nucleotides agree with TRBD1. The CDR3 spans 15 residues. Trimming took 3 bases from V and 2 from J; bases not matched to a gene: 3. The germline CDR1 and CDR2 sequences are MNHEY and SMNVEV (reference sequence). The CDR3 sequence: CASSFGTANTGELFF. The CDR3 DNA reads TGTGCCAGCAGTTTCGGGACAGCAAACACCGGGGAGCTGTTTTTT.

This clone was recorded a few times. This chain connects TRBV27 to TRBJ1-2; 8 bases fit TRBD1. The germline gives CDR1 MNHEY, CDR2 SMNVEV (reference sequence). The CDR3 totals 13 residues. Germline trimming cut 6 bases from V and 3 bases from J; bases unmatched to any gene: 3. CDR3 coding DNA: TGTGCCAGCAGCCCGGGACAGGACTATGGCTACACCTTC. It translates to CASSPGQDYGYTF.

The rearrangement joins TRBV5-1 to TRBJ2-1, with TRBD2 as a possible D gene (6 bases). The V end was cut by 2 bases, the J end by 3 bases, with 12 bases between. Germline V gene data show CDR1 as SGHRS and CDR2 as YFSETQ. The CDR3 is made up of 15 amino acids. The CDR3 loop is CASSLGGTLYNEQFF. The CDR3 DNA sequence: TGCGCCAGCAGCTTAGGCGGGACTCTCTACAATGAGCAGTTCTTC.

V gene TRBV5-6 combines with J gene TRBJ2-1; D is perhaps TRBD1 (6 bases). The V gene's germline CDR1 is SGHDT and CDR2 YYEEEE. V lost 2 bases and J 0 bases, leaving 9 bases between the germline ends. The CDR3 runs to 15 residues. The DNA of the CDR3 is TGTGCCAGCAGCTTAGGGGACAACTCCTACAATGAGCAGTTCTTC. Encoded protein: CASSLGDNSYNEQFF. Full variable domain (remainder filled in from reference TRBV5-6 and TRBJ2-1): DAGVTQSPTHLIKTRGQQVTLRCSPKSGHDTVSWYQQALGQGPQFIFQYYEEEERQRGNFPDRFSGHQFPNYSSELNVNALLLGDSALYLCASSLGDNSYNEQFFGPGTRLTVL.